What follows is one T cell receptor beta chain and its context. The sample originates from a study of blood T cell repertoires in COVID-19. Study in general: There were acute and convalescent COVID-19 samples, and they came from the United States, Italy and Spain. PBMCs, B-cell-depleted T cells, or T cells were the source of the cDNA or gDNA that made up the material.

As originally analysed: Estimates of nucleated cell counts were drawn from the amplification of reference gene primers. Using immunoSEQ multiplex PCR, the repertoire was profiled, and TCRdb retains in-frame clones only, with some absent. The DNA was the basis for D and trimming; V, J and clone size are from that table. This sample has some 80,000 clones, with around 83% found just once. The trim removed 5 bases at V and 8 bases at J, leaving 8 bases unmatched. Per germline, CDR1 LNHDA and CDR2 SQIVND (reference sequence). The CDR3 consists of 15 residues. This chain joins TRBV19 and TRBJ2-1, with 11 bases aligning to TRBD2. This clonotype originated in a woman in her 70s with acute or convalescent COVID-19. Source material: peripheral blood. The CDR3 here is CASSWGLAGGDEQFF. DNA of the CDR3: TGTGCCAGTAGTTGGGGGCTAGCGGGAGGCGATGAGCAGTTCTTC. The variable domain in full, completed from reference TRBV19 and TRBJ2-1, reads DGGITQSPKYLFRKEGQNVTLSCEQNLNHDAMYWYRQDPGQGLRLIYYSQIVNDFQKGDIAEGYSVSREKKESFPLTVTSAQKNPTAFYLCASSWGLAGGDEQFFGPGTRLTVL.